The 10 T cell receptor beta chains below were found in one sample sequenced in a study of vaccination effects on CD4 cells after COVID-19. Their antigen targets remain unknown. Sequencing was preceded by expansion of antigen-specific CD4+ T cells with viral peptide pools in the ViraFEST assay. The culture ran for approximately 11 days before CD4+ T cells were isolated. All study participants received two doses of BNT162b2 or mRNA-1273 vaccine. TCRdb's copy holds only in-frame clones and misses some; the assay was immunoSEQ multiplex PCR. Of roughly 68,000 clones in the sample, 74% are singletons; the top ten hold less than 2%. The sample here was CD4+ T cells from PBMCs cultured with HCoV-229E spike peptides, taken after COVID-19 vaccination. Every receptor here comes from a human donor who received a COVID-19 vaccine.

This clone has just one count. The genes are TRBV11-3 and TRBJ2-1; 9 bases are shared with TRBD1. This CDR3 comprises 14 residues. Trimming cost V 1 base and J 8 bases; bases outside gene matches: 3. CDR1 SGHNT and CDR2 YENEEA come from the germline V gene. CDR3 DNA sequence: TGTGCCAGCAGCTTAGGACAGGGGGGCGATGAGCAGTTCTTC. Translation gives CASSLGQGGDEQFF. The full variable domain, completed using reference TRBV11-3 and TRBJ2-1, is EAGVVQSPRYKIIEKKQPVAFWCNPISGHNTLYWYLQNLGQGPELLIRYENEEAVDDSQLPKDRFSAERLKGVDSTLKIQPAELGDSAVYLCASSLGQGGDEQFFGPGTRLTVL.

This clone was seen a few times. The V gene is TRBV23-1, the J gene TRBJ2-1, with 9 bases aligning to TRBD1. TRBV23-1 is an open reading frame whose function is uncertain. The length of the CDR3 is 13 residues. V was clipped by 9 bases and J by 5 bases; unmatched bases: 5. In DNA, the CDR3 is TGCGCCAGACGGGGACAGGGAAACAATGAGCAGTTCTTC. This encodes CARRGQGNNEQFF.

This clone has a single count. The CDR3 spells CASSYFGNSPLHF. As DNA, the CDR3 is TGTGCCAGCAGTTATTTTGGTAATTCACCCCTCCACTTT. The chain has TRBV6-2 or TRBV6-3 and TRBJ1-6; the D is unclear. Germline CDR1 is MNHEY and CDR2 is SVGEGT. The CDR3 runs to 13 residues. V shed 3 bases and J shed 6 bases, with 6 bases lying between them.

The rearrangement uses TRBV29-1 and TRBJ1-4, with D unclear. Germline V CDR1 and CDR2: SQVTM, ANQGSEA. This CDR3 has 12 amino acids. The ends were cut back, 5 bases at V and 6 bases at J, with 10 bases in the middle. The CDR3 sequence is CSVISEDEKLFF. In DNA, the CDR3 is TGCAGCGTTATAAGTGAGGATGAAAAACTGTTTTTT.

The V and J genes are TRBV24-1 and TRBJ2-3, with D tentatively TRBD2 (6 bases). The CDR3 extends over 17 amino acids. V was trimmed by 5 bases and J by 6 bases, leaving 23 bases between them. Germline V gene lookup returns CDR1 KGHDR and CDR2 SFDVKD. CDR3 region: CATSVSPWTGGADTQYF. The DNA for the CDR3 is TGTGCCACCAGTGTCTCTCCCTGGACTGGCGGGGCGGATACGCAGTATTTT.

The DNA for the CDR3 is TGCGCCAGCAGCGGCGGGGCAAACTATGGCTACACCTTC. Amino acids: CASSGGANYGYTF. The rearrangement joins TRBV5-1 to TRBJ1-2; tentative D call: TRBD1 (5 bases). Germline-derived CDR1 and CDR2 are SGHRS and YFSETQ. The CDR3 spans 13 residues. V was clipped by 4 bases and J by 2 bases, with 9 bases between them. The whole variable domain, filled in from reference TRBV5-1 and TRBJ1-2, reads KAGVTQTPRYLIKTRGQQVTLSCSPISGHRSVSWYQQTPGQGLQFLFEYFSETQRNKGNFPGRFSGRQFSNSRSEMNVSTLELGDSALYLCASSGGANYGYTFGSGTRLTVV.

The chain employs TRBV6-5 and TRBJ2-3, with a weak D call TRBD1 (6 bases). Trimming pared 6 bases from V and 0 bases from J, leaving 13 bases between. CDR1 is MNHEY, CDR2 SVGAGI, per germline. This CDR3 has 15 amino acids. For the CDR3, the DNA is TGTGCCAGCAGGGTACAGGGATCTAGCACAGATACGCAGTATTTT. It specifies CASRVQGSSTDTQYF.

The chain couples TRBV10-3 to TRBJ2-7, with D possibly TRBD1 on 6 matching bases. From germline, CDR1 is ENHRY and CDR2 SYGVKD. V lost 6 bases and J 5 bases, leaving 20 bases between the germline ends. The CDR3 consists of 15 residues. The CDR3 loop is CAISKEAGTLNEQYV. DNA of the CDR3: TGTGCCATCAGCAAGGAGGCCGGGACACTTAACGAGCAGTACGTC.

The V gene is TRBV19, the J gene TRBJ1-1; 7 bases agree with TRBD1. J was trimmed by 0 bases and V by 1 base; bases with no gene match: 5. Germline values: CDR1 LNHDA, CDR2 SQIVND (reference sequence). This CDR3 comprises 16 residues. CDR3 in amino acids: CASSIARTGMNTEAFF. Written as DNA, the CDR3 is TGTGCCAGTAGTATAGCCCGGACAGGCATGAACACTGAAGCTTTCTTT.

The chain uses TRBV15 and TRBJ2-7; either TRBD1 or TRBD2 may supply D (5 bases each). Germline CDR1 reads LNHNV; CDR2 reads YYDKDF (reference sequence). Trimming took 4 bases from V and 0 from J, leaving 10 bases between them. The CDR3 has 14 amino acids. The CDR3 DNA reads TGTGCCACCAGCATCGGGACCGGCTCCTACGAGCAGTACGTC. Encoded protein: CATSIGTGSYEQYV.